This TCR beta chain was sequenced for a study of cytomegalovirus exposure and HLA in healthy donors. Measured with immunoSEQ multiplex PCR; TCRdb has only the in-frame clones, and not every one. This repertoire shows under 75,000 clones, nearly 98% found once; its top ten account for about 1.5%. Broader study findings: CMV antigen specificity was confirmed in vitro for a few CMV-associated chains. Most TCR sequences were rare, but some public TCRs occurred in many donors. Cytomegalovirus association was listed for around 170 TCR beta chains.

This clone has a single count. Antigen specificity is unknown. Germline V gene data show CDR1 as SGDLS and CDR2 as YYNGEE. Trimming at V came to 4 bases and at J to 4 bases, leaving 5 bases not matched to a gene. This CDR3 region has 16 residues. The genes are TRBV9 and TRBJ2-2; 12 bases are a match to TRBD2. The sequencing input was PBMCs. The receptor was isolated from a woman younger than 35 in good health and CMV-seropositive. Here the CDR3 reads CASSLTSGSGTGELFF. In nucleotides, the CDR3 is TGTGCCAGCAGCCTGACTAGCGGGAGCGGCACCGGGGAGCTGTTTTTT. The complete variable domain, with remaining parts taken from reference TRBV9 and TRBJ2-2, reads DSGVTQTPKHLITATGQRVTLRCSPRSGDLSVYWYQQSLDQGLQFLIQYYNGEERAKGNILERFSAQQFPDLHSELNLSSLELGDSALYFCASSLTSGSGTGELFFGEGSRLTVL.